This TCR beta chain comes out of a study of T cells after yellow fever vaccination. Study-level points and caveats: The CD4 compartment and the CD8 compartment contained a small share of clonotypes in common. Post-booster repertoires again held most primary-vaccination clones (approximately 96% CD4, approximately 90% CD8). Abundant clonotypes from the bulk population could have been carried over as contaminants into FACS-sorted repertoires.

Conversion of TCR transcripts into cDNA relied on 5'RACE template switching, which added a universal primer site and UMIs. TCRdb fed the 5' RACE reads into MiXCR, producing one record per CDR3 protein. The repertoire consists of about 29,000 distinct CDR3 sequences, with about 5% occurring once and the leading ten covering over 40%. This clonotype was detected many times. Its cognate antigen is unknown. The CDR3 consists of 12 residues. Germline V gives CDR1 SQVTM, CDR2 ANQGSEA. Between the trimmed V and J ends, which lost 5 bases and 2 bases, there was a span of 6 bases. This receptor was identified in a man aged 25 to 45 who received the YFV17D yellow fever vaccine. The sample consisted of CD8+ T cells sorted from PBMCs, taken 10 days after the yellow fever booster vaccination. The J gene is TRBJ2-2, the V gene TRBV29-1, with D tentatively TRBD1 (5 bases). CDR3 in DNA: TGCAGCGTTCGGACAAACACCGGGGAGCTGTTTTTT. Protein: CSVRTNTGELFF.